This T cell receptor beta chain originates from a study of blood T cell repertoires in COVID-19. In the study overall: PBMCs, B-cell-depleted T cells, or T cells were the source of the cDNA or gDNA that made up the material.

This CDR3 has 15 amino acids. V dropped 6 bases and J dropped 3; count of bases not matched to a gene: 8. Germline-derived CDR1 and CDR2 are SNHLY and FYNNEI. Original analysis: Counts of nucleated cells, estimated from reference gene primer amplification, were obtained. The data were produced by immunoSEQ multiplex PCR, yet TCRdb's version contains in-frame clones alone and is incomplete. V, J and clone size are those of that table, while D and trimming were read from the DNA. The repertoire holds 350,000 to 400,000 clones, about 90% seen once, with around 3% in the top ten. Patients of the Seattle cohort, enrolled during active infection, were followed longitudinally.

Specimen: peripheral blood. The chain combines TRBV2 with TRBJ2-5, with 9 bases that match TRBD1. This receptor was identified in a woman in her twenties or thirties with COVID-19, enrolled during active disease. The CDR3 reads CASSGGGQGEETQYF. CDR3 bases: TGTGCCAGCAGCGGAGGGGGACAGGGTGAAGAGACCCAGTACTTC.